These 10 T cell receptor beta chains were all obtained from the same sample, sequenced in a study of human T cells and chemical hapten exposure. Time point denoted: patch test 3, about 24 weeks after DPC sensitization. Noted treatment: therapeutic diphenylcyclopropenone sensitization with weekly scalp DPC. TCRdb redid the calling of the RACE reads with MiXCR, one entry per CDR3 protein. The sample holds some 62,000 distinct CDR3 sequences, roughly 11% seen once. The sequences come from whole blood, collected in connection with sensitization to the hapten diphenylcyclopropenone (DPC). Source of these receptors: a woman aged 25 to 39 with alopecia areata. Some clones in this sample may be carry-over from other donors' samples.

The genes are TRBV15 and TRBJ2-3; D is undetermined. Looked up from germline, CDR1 is LNHNV and CDR2 is YYDKDF (reference sequence). Between the trimmed V and J ends, which lost 1 base and 4 bases, there was a span of 9 bases. This CDR3 is built from 14 residues. CDR3 protein: CATSRGSHPDTQYF. The CDR3 region has the DNA TGTGCCACCAGCAGAGGAAGTCACCCAGATACGCAGTATTTT. The full variable domain, completed using reference TRBV15 and TRBJ2-3, is DAMVIQNPRYQVTQFGKPVTLSCSQTLNHNVMYWYQQKSSQAPKLLFHYYDKDFNNEADTPDNFQSRRPNTSFCFLDIRSPGLGDTAMYLCATSRGSHPDTQYFGPGTRLTVL.

The J gene is TRBJ2-7, the V gene TRBV6-1, with D perhaps assigned TRBD1 or TRBD2 (6 bases each). The CDR3 loop spans 14 amino acids. CDR1 MNHNS and CDR2 SASEGT come from the germline V gene. V lost 10 bases to trimming and J lost 6 bases, with 22 bases between them. For the CDR3, the DNA is TGTGCCATAGCACGGGCCGGGGGCCATGGCGAGCAGTACTTC. This translates into CAIARAGGHGEQYF.

This clonotype was detected ten times or more. The V gene is TRBV5-1, the J gene TRBJ2-5; 7 bases are shared with TRBD2. The CDR3 is 15 amino acids. With V trimmed by 4 bases and J by 1 base, 7 bases remained unmatched. Per germline, CDR1 SGHRS and CDR2 YFSETQ. The CDR3: CASSLQTSRQETQYF. The CDR3 nucleotides read TGCGCCAGCAGCCTCCAGACTAGCCGCCAAGAGACCCAGTACTTC.

The gene calls are TRBV19 and TRBJ2-6; no clear D. Trimming took off 2 bases at V and 1 base at J, with 9 bases between the two ends. This CDR3 is built from 16 residues. In germline, CDR1 is LNHDA, CDR2 SQIVND (reference sequence). CDR3 residues: CASSIRWSSGANVLTF. In DNA form, the CDR3 reads TGTGCCAGTAGTATAAGGTGGAGTTCTGGGGCCAACGTCCTGACTTTC.

Concerning this clonotype: A much larger clone differs by one base, so this may be a read error. The rearrangement uses TRBV7-2 and TRBJ1-4; D possibly corresponds to TRBD1 (5 bases). CDR3 size: 16 residues. Germline V CDR1 and CDR2: SGHTA, FQGNSA. V was cut by 2 bases and J by 0 bases, with 10 bases left in between. The CDR3 reads CASSLRGATTNEKLFF. Written as DNA, the CDR3 is TGTGCCAGCAGCTTAAGAGGGGCGACAACTAATGAAAAACTGTTTTTT.

At least ten counts were recorded for this clonotype. This sequence joins TRBV12-3 or TRBV12-4 and TRBJ2-1, with 8 nucleotides matching TRBD2. The V and J ends lost 8 bases and 0 bases, in that order; junction bases with no gene match: 12. This CDR3 comprises 17 residues. Here the CDR3 reads CASVGFSGTSSYNEQFF. CDR3 DNA: TGTGCCAGCGTGGGATTTAGCGGGACTAGCTCCTACAATGAGCAGTTCTTC.

The sample holds a few counts of this clonotype. This sequence joins TRBV29-1 and TRBJ1-1, with TRBD1 identical over 9 bases. Trimming removed 4 bases from V and 3 bases from J; junction bases left unmatched: 3. This CDR3 contains 13 residues. Germline CDR1 SQVTM, CDR2 ANQGSEA. The CDR3 sequence is CSVGTGADTEAFF. The CDR3 DNA reads TGCAGCGTTGGGACAGGGGCGGACACTGAAGCTTTCTTT. The variable domain in full, with the rest retrieved from reference TRBV29-1 and TRBJ1-1, is SAVISQKPSRDICQRGTSLTIQCQVDSQVTMMFWYRQQPGQSLTLIATANQGSEATYESGFVIDKFPISRPNLTFSTLTVSNMSPEDSSIYLCSVGTGADTEAFFGQGTRLTVV.

The table lists this clonotype with many counts. The CDR3 loop is CASSYGPGALVNNEQFF. The CDR3 DNA reads as TGTGCCAGCAGTTACGGCCCGGGGGCACTGGTCAACAATGAGCAGTTCTTC. The chain is built from TRBV6-5 and TRBJ2-1; possibly TRBD1 or TRBD2 for D (6 bases each). V lost 2 bases and J 5 bases, leaving 19 bases between the germline ends. The germline V gene encodes CDR1 MNHEY and CDR2 SVGAGI. The CDR3 sequence is 17 residues long.

This clonotype has a count of ten or more. This chain connects TRBV6-2 or TRBV6-3 to TRBJ2-7, with D possibly TRBD2 on 6 matching bases. This CDR3 is 16 amino acids long. Per germline, CDR1 MNHEY and CDR2 SVGEGT. V was clipped by 0 bases and J by 3 bases, with 15 bases between them. The DNA of the CDR3 is TGTGCCAGCAGTTACTCTACCGGGACTTTTTACTACGAGCAGTACTTC. This codes for CASSYSTGTFYYEQYF.

This clonotype came up a few times. The V gene is TRBV1, the J gene TRBJ2-3; no check of the table's D call, TRBD1, against the DNA was made. TRBV1 counts as a pseudogene. The CDR3 totals 19 residues. The CDR3: CTSTPREPGRLPVGDTQYF. The CDR3 bases are TGCACCAGCACACCACGGGAACCGGGACGCCTACCAGTCGGGGATACGCAGTATTTT.